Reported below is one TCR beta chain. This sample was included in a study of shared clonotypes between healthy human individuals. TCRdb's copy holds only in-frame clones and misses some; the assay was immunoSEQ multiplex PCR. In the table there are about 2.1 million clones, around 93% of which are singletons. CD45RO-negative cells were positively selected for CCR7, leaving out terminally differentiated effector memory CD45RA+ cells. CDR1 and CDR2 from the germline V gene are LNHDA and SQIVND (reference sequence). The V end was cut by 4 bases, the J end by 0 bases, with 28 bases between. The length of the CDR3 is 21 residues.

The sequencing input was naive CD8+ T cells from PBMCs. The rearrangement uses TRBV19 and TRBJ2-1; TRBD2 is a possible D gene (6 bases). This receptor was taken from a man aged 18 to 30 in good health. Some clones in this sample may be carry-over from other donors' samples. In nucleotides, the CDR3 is TGTGCCAGTAGTACTCACTCGGGACTCCTCCTCTCGCCGAGCTCCTACAATGAGCAGTTCTTC. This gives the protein CASSTHSGLLLSPSSYNEQFF. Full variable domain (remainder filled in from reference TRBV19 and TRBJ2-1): DGGITQSPKYLFRKEGQNVTLSCEQNLNHDAMYWYRQDPGQGLRLIYYSQIVNDFQKGDIAEGYSVSREKKESFPLTVTSAQKNPTAFYLCASSTHSGLLLSPSSYNEQFFGPGTRLTVL.